A selection of T cell receptor beta chains follows, all from one sample in a study of long-term antiretroviral therapy in people with HIV. Measured with immunoSEQ multiplex PCR; TCRdb has only the in-frame clones, and not every one. The sample records around 21,000 clones, around 86% being singletons. This specimen was unsorted PBMCs, taken 0.1 years before starting antiretroviral therapy. The source is a man aged 40-49 years with HIV. Both conserved end residues are part of each CDR3. A D gene is named only where the DNA matches it firmly. Expanded clones get a size class; other rows say once, few or many, or leave the size out.

>once|NA|TRBV28|14|TRBJ2-3
TGTGCCAGCAGTTTCCTGGGGAACACAGATACGCAGTATTTT
CASSFLGNTDTQYF
>NA|NA|TRBV11-2|13|TRBJ2-7
TGTGCCAGCAGCTTGGCCAATTACTACGAGCAGTACTTC
CASSLANYYEQYF
>NA|TRBD2|TRBV27|14|TRBJ2-7
TGTGCCAGCAGTTTCGGCGGGGGAATCTACGAGCAGTACTTC
CASSFGGGIYEQYF
>NA|TRBD2|TRBV28|15|TRBJ2-1
TGTGCCAGCAGCCTCCGGGGTAGCGGGGTCAATGAGCAGTTCTTC
CASSLRGSGVNEQFF
>once|NA|TRBV7-8|13|TRBJ1-1
TGTGCCAGCAGCCTTACGGACCGCACTGAAGCTTTCTTT
CASSLTDRTEAFF
>NA|NA|TRBV7-3|17|TRBJ2-2
TGTGCCAGCAGCTTATCGCTAAACGGGCTTCATACCGGGGAGCTGTTTTTT
CASSLSLNGLHTGELFF
>NA|NA|TRBV10-1|14|TRBJ2-3
TGCGCCAGCAGTGATCACGGGAGAGCAGATACGCAGTATTTT
CASSDHGRADTQYF
>NA|NA|TRBV28|13|TRBJ1-4
TGTGCCAGCAGTTTGGGTAGTTATGAAAAACTGTTTTTT
CASSLGSYEKLFF
>once|NA|TRBV10-1|13|TRBJ2-3
TGCGCCAGCAGTGGACAACGGGGAGATACGCAGTATTTT
CASSGQRGDTQYF
>NA|TRBD1|TRBV18|14|TRBJ1-3
TGTGCCAGCTCAAAGGACAGGGGTGGAAACACCATATATTTT
CASSKDRGGNTIYF
>NA|NA|TRBV4-3|12|TRBJ2-1
TGCGCCAGCAGCCCGGCGGGCAACGAGCAGTTCTTC
CASSPAGNEQFF
>NA|NA|TRBV4-2|16|TRBJ1-3
TGTGCCAGCAGTCCCACCTCGGCAGGGGTGGTAGACACCATATATTTT
CASSPTSAGVVDTIYF
>NA|NA|TRBV9|17|TRBJ1-6
TGTGCCAGCAGCGTAGGCCTCCCGGGGGGGAATAATTCACCCCTCCACTTT
CASSVGLPGGNNSPLHF
>NA|TRBD2|TRBV7-8|16|TRBJ2-1
TGTGCCAGCAGCCACCGGGACGGGGGGTCGTACAATGAGCAGTTCTTC
CASSHRDGGSYNEQFF
>NA|TRBD1|TRBV27|15|TRBJ2-7
TGTGCCAGCAGTTTAGCCGGGACAGGCTCCTACGAGCAGTACTTC
CASSLAGTGSYEQYF
>NA|TRBD2|TRBV5-1|15|TRBJ2-2
TGCGCCAGCAGCAGACTAGCACCGAACACCGGGGAGCTGTTTTTT
CASSRLAPNTGELFF
>NA|NA|TRBV2|15|TRBJ1-2
TGTGCCAGCAGGGTTCAGGGAGCCCTTATGTATGGCTACACCTTC
CASRVQGALMYGYTF
>once|TRBD2|TRBV7-8|17|TRBJ2-4
TGTGCCAGCAGCTTAAGGGCTAGCGGGAGCTCCAAAAACATTCAGTACTTC
CASSLRASGSSKNIQYF
>NA|NA|TRBV18|14|TRBJ2-7
TGTGCCAGCTCACCGGGCGGCTTCTCCTACGAGCAGTACTTC
CASSPGGFSYEQYF
>NA|TRBD1|TRBV19|15|TRBJ2-1
TGTGCCAGTAGTTGGGGACAGGGCATGAGCAATGAGCAGTTCTTC
CASSWGQGMSNEQFF
>NA|TRBD1|TRBV28|14|TRBJ2-5
TGTGCCAGCATGGGCAGGGGGCGCACGGAGACCCAGTACTTC
CASMGRGRTETQYF
>NA|NA|TRBV6-6|16|TRBJ2-3
TGTGCCAGCGTTAAGGGGACACACTCTAGCACAGATACGCAGTATTTT
CASVKGTHSSTDTQYF
>NA|TRBD1|TRBV19|13|TRBJ2-5
TGTGCCAGTAGTGGACAGGGCCGAGAGACCCAGTACTTC
CASSGQGRETQYF
>NA|NA|TRBV5-1|13|TRBJ2-2
TGCGCCAGCAGCTTGGATCCGACCGGGGAGCTGTTTTTT
CASSLDPTGELFF
>NA|NA|TRBV2|16|TRBJ1-6
TGTGCCAGCAGTGGCTCTTCGGGCAGGCACAATTCACCCCTCCACTTT
CASSGSSGRHNSPLHF
>NA|NA|TRBV19|13|TRBJ2-7
TGTGCCAGTAGTATACTGCAGGGGGGCGAGCAGTACTTC
CASSILQGGEQYF
>NA|TRBD2|TRBV9|14|TRBJ2-5
TGTGCCAGCAGCGTTAGCGGGACCCAAGAGACCCAGTACTTC
CASSVSGTQETQYF
>NA|TRBD1|TRBV6-5|14|TRBJ2-7
TGTGCCAGCAGTTACAACAGGGGGCAATGGGAGCAGTACTTC
CASSYNRGQWEQYF
>NA|TRBD2|TRBV4-1|14|TRBJ2-3
TGTGCCAGCAGCCCCGCCGGGAGGCTTGATACGCAGTATTTT
CASSPAGRLDTQYF
>NA|TRBD2|TRBV7-2|15|TRBJ2-7
TGTGCCAGCAGCCTAGCAGGGACTAGCGGTTACGAGCAGTACTTC
CASSLAGTSGYEQYF
>NA|TRBD2|TRBV2|14|TRBJ2-7
TGTGCCAGCGGACCACGGGGGGGGCGGCGGGAGCAGTACTTC
CASGPRGGRREQYF
>once|NA|TRBV7-9|12|TRBJ2-3
TGTGCCAGCAGCCGGGACACAGATACGCAGTATTTT
CASSRDTDTQYF
>NA|NA|TRBV7-9|15|TRBJ2-1
TGTGCCAGCAGTCCCCCCTCTCGCTCCTACAATGAGCAGTTCTTC
CASSPPSRSYNEQFF
>NA|NA|TRBV29-1|11|TRBJ1-1
TGCAGCGCTACCGTAAGCCATGAAGCTTTCTTT
CSATVSHEAFF
>NA|NA|TRBV4-1|15|TRBJ2-3
TGCGCCAGCAGCCAAGAAAGCAGGGAGACAGATACGCAGTATTTT
CASSQESRETDTQYF
>NA|NA|TRBV18|17|TRBJ2-1
TGTGCCAGCTCACCACCCGTTCGCAGCGTGCTTGGGGGAGAGCAGTTCTTC
CASSPPVRSVLGGEQFF
>NA|NA|TRBV28|13|TRBJ1-1
TGTGCCAGCAGGCCTTCAGGGGCAACTGAAGCTTTCTTT
CASRPSGATEAFF
>NA|TRBD1|TRBV6-4|15|TRBJ2-2
TGTGCCAGCAGCCCCGACAGGGGAATCACCGGGGAGCTGTTTTTT
CASSPDRGITGELFF
>NA|TRBD1|TRBV19|16|TRBJ1-2
TGTGCCAGTAGTCCAGGGGGGACAGGGGCACCCTATGGCTACACCTTC
CASSPGGTGAPYGYTF
>NA|TRBD2|TRBV6-6|15|TRBJ2-4
TGTGCCAGCAGTTACGGGACTAGCGGCAAAAACATTCAGTACTTC
CASSYGTSGKNIQYF
>NA|NA|TRBV29-1|15|TRBJ1-2
TGCAGCGTCCTATATCGCGGGGACGGATCATATGGCTACACCTTC
CSVLYRGDGSYGYTF
>NA|NA|TRBV5-5|13|TRBJ1-2
TGTGCCAGCAGCTTGTTAGGGTCGGGTGGCTACACCTTC
CASSLLGSGGYTF
>NA|TRBD1|TRBV6-5|15|TRBJ2-7
TGTGCCATCCAAAAGGGACAGGGGGCTTTTGACGAGCAGTACTTC
CAIQKGQGAFDEQYF
>few|NA|TRBV27|14|TRBJ1-5
TGTGCCAGCAGTTTACAGGGCGCCAATCAGCCCCAGCATTTT
CASSLQGANQPQHF
>few|NA|TRBV5-1|16|TRBJ1-1
TGCGCCAGCAGCTTGAGTGGGAACTGGGGGGACACTGAAGCTTTCTTT
CASSLSGNWGDTEAFF
>NA|TRBD1|TRBV5-4|16|TRBJ1-1
TGTGCCAGCAGCCTCTTCGGACAGGGGGGGAACACTGAAGCTTTCTTT
CASSLFGQGGNTEAFF
>NA|NA|TRBV28|13|TRBJ1-2
TGTGCCAGCAGTTTCCCAGGGAGATATGGCTACACCTTC
CASSFPGRYGYTF
>NA|TRBD2|TRBV7-9|15|TRBJ2-2
TGTGCCAGCACTAGCGGGGGCACGAACACCGGGGAGCTGTTTTTT
CASTSGGTNTGELFF
>NA|NA|TRBV6-6|16|TRBJ2-2
TGTGCCAGCAGTTACTCGAAACAGGGAAACACCGGGGAGCTGTTTTTT
CASSYSKQGNTGELFF
>NA|TRBD1|TRBV19|14|TRBJ1-5
TGTGCCAGTAGTACCACAGGGGGCTGGCAGCCCCAGCATTTT
CASSTTGGWQPQHF
>NA|TRBD1|TRBV7-3|14|TRBJ2-5
TGTGCCAGCAGCGCCGGACAGGGTTTGGAGACCCAGTACTTC
CASSAGQGLETQYF
>NA|NA|TRBV5-1|13|TRBJ2-5
TGCGCCAGCAGCTTGACAGGGAGAGAGACCCAGTACTTC
CASSLTGRETQYF
>NA|NA|TRBV5-5|14|TRBJ1-2
TGTGCCAGCAGCTTGCGGCAGGGGCTCGATGGCTACACCTTC
CASSLRQGLDGYTF